Listed here are 10 T cell receptor beta chains from one sample, sequenced in a study of shared clonotypes between healthy human individuals. Repertoires were generated with immunoSEQ multiplex PCR, while TCRdb's copy carries only in-frame clones and drops some. This sample has 2 million to 3 million clones, with 80% to 95% found just once. The material sequenced was naive CD4+ T cells from PBMCs. As for subset: CD45RA+ positively selected. The origin of the receptors is a young man in good health. Some clones in this sample may be carry-over from other donors' samples.

The chain employs TRBV5-5 and TRBJ2-7, with D tentatively TRBD1 (5 bases). Trimming took 1 base from V and 6 from J, leaving 17 bases between them. Germline values: CDR1 SGHKS, CDR2 YYEKEE (reference sequence). This CDR3 region has 15 residues. The DNA for the CDR3 is TGTGCCAGCAGCTTGTATTCGCAGGGTCCATTCGAGCAGTACTTC. This encodes CASSLYSQGPFEQYF.

There are a few counts of this clone. V gene TRBV6-5 combines with J gene TRBJ1-2; D uncertain. Deletions cut 6 bases from V and 3 bases from J, with 8 bases between. The CDR3 has 12 residues. From germline, CDR1 is MNHEY and CDR2 SVGAGI. The CDR3 sequence: CASRHPHYGYTF. The CDR3 region has the DNA TGTGCCAGCAGACACCCGCACTATGGCTACACCTTC.

V gene TRBV7-9 combines with J gene TRBJ1-1, with D possibly matching TRBD1 (6 bases). Trimming took off 2 bases at V and 1 base at J, with 11 bases between the two ends. CDR3 size: 15 residues. CDR1 SEHNR and CDR2 FQNEAQ come from the germline V gene (reference sequence). The CDR3 loop is CASSLLVGGNTEAFF. CDR3 DNA: TGTGCCAGCAGCTTATTGGTAGGGGGGAACACTGAAGCTTTCTTT.

V and J are TRBV6-6 and TRBJ1-1; unclear D gene. This CDR3 has 16 amino acids. The germline V gene has CDR1 MNHNY and CDR2 SVGAGI (reference sequence). V was clipped by 0 bases and J by 2 bases, with 13 bases between them. CDR3: CASSYSHRGGNTEAFF. In nucleotides, the CDR3 is TGTGCCAGCAGTTACTCACACCGTGGTGGAAACACTGAAGCTTTCTTT.

This chain links TRBV10-3 with TRBJ1-1, with TRBD1 matching over 8 bases. Germline V gene lookup returns CDR1 ENHRY and CDR2 SYGVKD. CDR3 length: 15 amino acids. The ends lost 6 bases at V and 3 bases at J; junction bases unmatched: 9. The DNA for the CDR3 is TGTGCCATCAGACAGACAGGGGCCCCAGACACTGAAGCTTTCTTT. Its protein is CAIRQTGAPDTEAFF.

On this clone itself: Additional DNA sequences in this sample encode the identical CDR3. The chain uses TRBV28 and TRBJ2-2, with D hard to call. The CDR3 spans 12 residues. Between the trimmed V and J ends, which lost 3 bases and 9 bases, there was a span of 8 bases. The germline V gene has CDR1 MDHEN and CDR2 SYDVKM. CDR3 DNA sequence: TGTGCCAGCAGTTTGTTAGGGCGGGAGCTGTTTTTT. It encodes CASSLLGRELFF.

V is TRBV6-6 and J is TRBJ1-1; D is uncertain. The CDR3 has 15 residues. CDR1 and CDR2 from the germline V gene are MNHNY and SVGAGI (reference sequence). V was shortened by 6 bases and J by 0 bases, with 14 bases between the two germline ends. The CDR3 DNA sequence: TGTGCCAGCAGAGATGGCGGGTACATGAACACTGAAGCTTTCTTT. This sequence encodes CASRDGGYMNTEAFF.

This clone was seen only a few times. This chain's CDR3 is CASSQGSKGAEAFF. The DNA of the CDR3 is TGTGCCAGCAGCCAAGGATCAAAGGGTGCTGAAGCTTTCTTT. The chain has TRBV4-2 and TRBJ1-1, with D hard to call. Germline-derived CDR1 and CDR2 are LGHNA and YNFKEQ. Trimming removed 1 base from V and 6 bases from J, with 12 bases in between. The CDR3 consists of 14 residues.

The V call is TRBV28, the J call TRBJ1-2; no clear D gene. V was cut by 2 bases and J by 6 bases, with 10 bases left in between. This CDR3 has 13 residues. Germline V lookup: CDR1 MDHEN, CDR2 SYDVKM. CDR3 amino acids: CASSLRARHGYTF. CDR3 bases: TGTGCCAGCAGTTTACGGGCGCGCCATGGCTACACCTTC.

The V gene is TRBV15, the J gene TRBJ1-2, with 7 bases fitting TRBD1. Germline-derived CDR1 and CDR2 are LNHNV and YYDKDF (reference sequence). This CDR3 is 13 amino acids long. With 5 bases clipped from V and 6 bases from J, the junction kept 6 bases outside the gene matches. CDR3 in amino acids: CATSLTGSNGYTF. The DNA of the CDR3 is TGTGCCACCAGCCTGACAGGGTCGAATGGCTACACCTTC. Full variable domain (rest looked up from reference TRBV15 and TRBJ1-2): DAMVIQNPRYQVTQFGKPVTLSCSQTLNHNVMYWYQQKSSQAPKLLFHYYDKDFNNEADTPDNFQSRRPNTSFCFLDIRSPGLGDTAMYLCATSLTGSNGYTFGSGTRLTVV.